Listed below are T cell receptor beta chains from one sample, sequenced in a study of identical twins. TCRdb reanalysed the 5' RACE reads using MiXCR and keeps one entry per CDR3 protein. The table includes over 600,000 distinct CDR3 sequences, roughly 20% detected once. The same sample was also studied in work on T cells expressing NK-cell markers.

Sequencing input: PBMCs. Receptor source: a woman in her late teens or twenties in good health. CDR3s include the opening cysteine and the closing phenylalanine or tryptophan. Fields, in order: J gene, clone size, V gene, D gene, CDR3 DNA, CDR3 protein. The D gene is left open where the match is weak. Where a row states a size, it is once, few, many or the class of an expanded clone; other rows omit it.

J gene: TRBJ2-1; clone size: NA; V gene: TRBV12-3/TRBV12-4; D gene: NA; CDR3 DNA: TGTGCCAGTCGGCCGGGCGGCCTCTCCTACAATGAGCAGTTCTTC; CDR3 protein: CASRPGGLSYNEQFF
J gene: TRBJ2-3; clone size: few; V gene: TRBV27; D gene: NA; CDR3 DNA: TGTGCCAGCACCAGGACTGGCACAGATACGCAGTATTTT; CDR3 protein: CASTRTGTDTQYF
J gene: TRBJ2-3; clone size: few; V gene: TRBV7-2; D gene: TRBD1; CDR3 DNA: TGTGCCAGCAGCCCGACAGGGATTGTCGAGACAGATACGCAGTATTTT; CDR3 protein: CASSPTGIVETDTQYF
J gene: TRBJ2-3; clone size: few; V gene: TRBV12-3/TRBV12-4; D gene: NA; CDR3 DNA: TGTGCCAGCAGTTTCGGGGCAACAGATACGCAGTATTTT; CDR3 protein: CASSFGATDTQYF
J gene: TRBJ2-7; clone size: few; V gene: TRBV3-1; D gene: NA; CDR3 DNA: TGTGCCAGCAGCCCCGTCGGGGTGTACTACGAGCAGTACTTC; CDR3 protein: CASSPVGVYYEQYF
J gene: TRBJ2-6; clone size: NA; V gene: TRBV10-3; D gene: NA; CDR3 DNA: TGTGCCATCAGTGACGGGCAGGGAGTAGCCAACGTCCTGACTTTC; CDR3 protein: CAISDGQGVANVLTF
J gene: TRBJ2-3; clone size: NA; V gene: TRBV6-2/TRBV6-3; D gene: NA; CDR3 DNA: TGTGCCAGCAGGATCCCGCCAGATACGCAGTATTTT; CDR3 protein: CASRIPPDTQYF
J gene: TRBJ2-1; clone size: few; V gene: TRBV20-1; D gene: TRBD2; CDR3 DNA: TGCAGTGCTAGAGCTAGCGGGAGGGCCAGGTACAATGAGCAGTTCTTC; CDR3 protein: CSARASGRARYNEQFF
J gene: TRBJ2-7; clone size: NA; V gene: TRBV20-1; D gene: NA; CDR3 DNA: TGCAGTGCTGTAACAGGGAACGGGTACGAGCAGTACTTC; CDR3 protein: CSAVTGNGYEQYF
J gene: TRBJ2-1; clone size: few; V gene: TRBV5-6; D gene: NA; CDR3 DNA: TGTGCCAGCAGCGCCGACAGGAAGAAGCAGTTCTTC; CDR3 protein: CASSADRKKQFF
J gene: TRBJ2-7; clone size: many; V gene: TRBV20-1; D gene: TRBD1; CDR3 DNA: TGCAGTGCCCCGGAAGATGGGACAGGGGTAAGCGAGCAGTACTTC; CDR3 protein: CSAPEDGTGVSEQYF
J gene: TRBJ2-2; clone size: NA; V gene: TRBV20-1; D gene: TRBD2; CDR3 DNA: TGCAGTGCTAGAGCCAGCGGGAGGAACACCGGGGAGCTGTTTTTT; CDR3 protein: CSARASGRNTGELFF
J gene: TRBJ2-7; clone size: once; V gene: TRBV20-1; D gene: NA; CDR3 DNA: TGCAGTGCAGACGGGCCCTACTACGAGCAGTACTTC; CDR3 protein: CSADGPYYEQYF
J gene: TRBJ2-7; clone size: few; V gene: TRBV9; D gene: TRBD1; CDR3 DNA: TGTGCCAGCAGCGTAGGGTTCATCCCGGGACAGGGTCGCTACGAGCAGTACTTC; CDR3 protein: CASSVGFIPGQGRYEQYF
J gene: TRBJ2-3; clone size: few; V gene: TRBV7-2; D gene: NA; CDR3 DNA: TGTGCCAGCAGCTTAGCGACACCATGGACGGATACGCAGTATTTT; CDR3 protein: CASSLATPWTDTQYF
J gene: TRBJ1-1; clone size: few; V gene: TRBV7-2; D gene: NA; CDR3 DNA: TGTGCCAGCAGCTTAGTACCCCAGCGTAACACTGAAGCTTTCTTT; CDR3 protein: CASSLVPQRNTEAFF
J gene: TRBJ2-7; clone size: few; V gene: TRBV7-2; D gene: TRBD2; CDR3 DNA: TGTGCCAGCAGCTTAAGTCGGACTAGCGTAAACGAGCAGTACTTC; CDR3 protein: CASSLSRTSVNEQYF
J gene: TRBJ2-1; clone size: NA; V gene: TRBV10-1; D gene: TRBD2; CDR3 DNA: TGCGCCAGCAATACAGCGGGGGTCAAACCCGATTACAATGAGCAGTTCTTC; CDR3 protein: CASNTAGVKPDYNEQFF
J gene: TRBJ1-2; clone size: NA; V gene: TRBV20-1; D gene: NA; CDR3 DNA: TGCAGTGCAAGAGGGTGGGGCAGCGACGGCTACACCTTC; CDR3 protein: CSARGWGSDGYTF
J gene: TRBJ1-1; clone size: NA; V gene: TRBV29-1; D gene: TRBD1; CDR3 DNA: TGCAGCGCACGACAGGGGGGGAGCACTGAAGCTTTCTTT; CDR3 protein: CSARQGGSTEAFF
J gene: TRBJ2-5; clone size: NA; V gene: TRBV12-2; D gene: NA; CDR3 DNA: TGTGCAAGTCGCTTTAGGGGGCACGAGGAGACCCAGTACTTC; CDR3 protein: CASRFRGHEETQYF
J gene: TRBJ1-4; clone size: few; V gene: TRBV29-1; D gene: TRBD1; CDR3 DNA: TGCAGCGGCCGGACAGGCGCGAATGAAAAACTGTTTTTT; CDR3 protein: CSGRTGANEKLFF
J gene: TRBJ1-2; clone size: NA; V gene: TRBV5-4; D gene: TRBD1; CDR3 DNA: TGTGCCAGCAGTTTTACAGGGGGATATGGCTACACCTTC; CDR3 protein: CASSFTGGYGYTF
J gene: TRBJ2-1; clone size: many; V gene: TRBV20-1; D gene: NA; CDR3 DNA: TGCAGTGCTCATCGGTCCAATGAGCAGTTCTTC; CDR3 protein: CSAHRSNEQFF
J gene: TRBJ2-3; clone size: many; V gene: TRBV29-1; D gene: NA; CDR3 DNA: TGCAGCGGCCACACATGGGATACGCAGTATTTT; CDR3 protein: CSGHTWDTQYF
J gene: TRBJ1-2; clone size: few; V gene: TRBV5-1; D gene: NA; CDR3 DNA: TGCGCCAGCAGCCGAACGACGGATGGCTACACCTTC; CDR3 protein: CASSRTTDGYTF
J gene: TRBJ2-2; clone size: NA; V gene: TRBV20-1; D gene: NA; CDR3 DNA: TGCAGTGCTAGCCCGGGGTTCGTGGCTTCCGGGGAGCTGTTTTTT; CDR3 protein: CSASPGFVASGELFF
J gene: TRBJ2-5; clone size: NA; V gene: TRBV10-2; D gene: TRBD2; CDR3 DNA: TGCGCCAGCAGTATCCTAGCGGCCACCAAGACCCAGTACTTC; CDR3 protein: CASSILAATKTQYF
J gene: TRBJ2-1; clone size: NA; V gene: TRBV12-3/TRBV12-4; D gene: NA; CDR3 DNA: TGTGCCAGCAGTTTTTGGCCCGGAGGGGGTGTCTACAATGAGCAGTTCTTC; CDR3 protein: CASSFWPGGGVYNEQFF
J gene: TRBJ1-2; clone size: few; V gene: TRBV5-5; D gene: NA; CDR3 DNA: TGTGCCAGCAGCACTCTCAGCCCGACTAACTATGGCTACACCTTC; CDR3 protein: CASSTLSPTNYGYTF
J gene: TRBJ1-5; clone size: NA; V gene: TRBV27; D gene: NA; CDR3 DNA: TGTGCCAGCAGTCCTACAGGCCCCAATCAGCCCCAGCATTTT; CDR3 protein: CASSPTGPNQPQHF
J gene: TRBJ2-3; clone size: NA; V gene: TRBV15; D gene: NA; CDR3 DNA: TGTGCCACCAGCAGGACGTTGACAGGCCGGGCAGATACGCAGTATTTT; CDR3 protein: CATSRTLTGRADTQYF
J gene: TRBJ2-1; clone size: few; V gene: TRBV7-9; D gene: TRBD2; CDR3 DNA: TGTGCCAGCAGCTCAACTAGCGGGAGTAGGAATGAGCAGTTCTTC; CDR3 protein: CASSSTSGSRNEQFF
J gene: TRBJ2-7; clone size: many; V gene: TRBV7-2; D gene: NA; CDR3 DNA: TGTGCCAGCAGCGTGGGTGCCGAGCAGTACTTC; CDR3 protein: CASSVGAEQYF
J gene: TRBJ2-4; clone size: few; V gene: TRBV12-3/TRBV12-4; D gene: NA; CDR3 DNA: TGTGCCAGCAGTTTTCCCCCGGCTGCGGGCATTCAGTACTTC; CDR3 protein: CASSFPPAAGIQYF
J gene: TRBJ2-5; clone size: NA; V gene: TRBV20-1; D gene: NA; CDR3 DNA: TGCAGTGCTAGATACGCACAAGAGACCCAGTACTTC; CDR3 protein: CSARYAQETQYF
J gene: TRBJ2-7; clone size: many; V gene: TRBV7-8; D gene: TRBD1; CDR3 DNA: TGTGCCAGCAGCTCCACAAGTCGGGACAGGGGCCCCTACGAGCAGTACTTC; CDR3 protein: CASSSTSRDRGPYEQYF
J gene: TRBJ2-7; clone size: once; V gene: TRBV7-9; D gene: TRBD2; CDR3 DNA: TGTGCCAGCAGCTGGCTAGCGGGAGGCCCCAAGGAGCAGTACTTC; CDR3 protein: CASSWLAGGPKEQYF
J gene: TRBJ2-5; clone size: NA; V gene: TRBV20-1; D gene: NA; CDR3 DNA: TGCAGTGCTAGGCGGGAAGAGACCCAGTACTTC; CDR3 protein: CSARREETQYF
J gene: TRBJ1-1; clone size: NA; V gene: TRBV4-3; D gene: NA; CDR3 DNA: TGCGCCAGCAGCCAAGGAAGGGGAGGGCGGTTCTTT; CDR3 protein: CASSQGRGGRFF
J gene: TRBJ1-2; clone size: few; V gene: TRBV5-1; D gene: NA; CDR3 DNA: TGCGCCAGCAGCACCATAGACAGCTATGGCTACACCTTC; CDR3 protein: CASSTIDSYGYTF
J gene: TRBJ2-5; clone size: few; V gene: TRBV20-1; D gene: TRBD2; CDR3 DNA: TGCAGTGCTAGAGGGGAGGGGACTAGCGGGGTCCAAGAGACCCAGTACTTC; CDR3 protein: CSARGEGTSGVQETQYF
J gene: TRBJ2-1; clone size: NA; V gene: TRBV7-6; D gene: NA; CDR3 DNA: TGTGCCAGCAGCCCAGTGGGGGGAGTCTACAATGAGCAGTTCTTC; CDR3 protein: CASSPVGGVYNEQFF